The present T cell receptor beta chain was sequenced within a study of beta chain features in type 1 diabetes (dated by TCRdb to the late 2010s). Describing the broader study: Mean age, gender distribution, total cell number and subset yield did not differ between patients and healthy donors. In the study, recently diagnosed type 1 diabetes patients and matched healthy donors were compared on the TCRB repertoires of their sorted circulating CD4+ T cell subsets. A total of roughly 99 million sorted cells were examined across all samples, and the number of cells per subset was strongly correlated with RNA yield. Naive and central memory subsets were obtained from all 28 donors, but regulatory and stem cell-like memory subsets were isolated from only 8 patients and roughly 8 healthy donors.

The entire amount of isolated RNA was reverse transcribed using the High Capacity cDNA Reverse Transcription Kit, so the sequenced TCRB transcripts were expressed ones. Deep immunoSEQ sequencing was applied to naive, central memory and regulatory T cell samples, giving an average of approximately 3.8 million total reads per sample. Sorted cells were lysed in RLT buffer and RNA was extracted with DNase-treated RNeasy Micro or Mini kits, depending on cell number. To prevent cross-contamination, each cell subset was processed individually, whereas patient and healthy donor samples were processed jointly. TCRB sequences were amplified from cDNA with the immunoSEQ multiplex PCR, producing 87-bp fragments spanning the CDR3 region. The amplicons were sequenced using the Illumina HiSeq platform. As for how the authors treated the data: Synthetic template baselines were used to correct PCR bias computationally, reads within Hamming distance 2 were collapsed together, and singletons that could not be merged were discarded. Reads were aligned to IMGT to assign V, D and J genes, CDR3 length, and insertions or deletions at six rearrangement sites. Within each subset, clonotype counts were normalized to sorted cell number, and only after that were true diversity and Gini coefficients computed with the tcR R package. Repertoire sharing was quantified using the overlap coefficient calculated on TCRB nucleotide sequences. TCRdb took this table from immuneACCESS and kept in-frame rearrangements with V and J called. Such tables lack part of the clones; where checked against another copy, unresolved V genes explain under half of the gap, and the rest is unexplained. The V and J calls and clone size come from that table; D and trimming were worked out from the DNA. Present in this sample are some 44,000 clones, about 51% of which were seen just once. The ten largest clones add up to around 2.1% of the sample.

What the work shows at the level of the full study, not this receptor alone: Naive, central memory and regulatory TCRB repertoires appeared more similar among patients than among healthy donors. In all four CD4+ subsets, TCRB CDR3 length was moderately but significantly shorter in type 1 diabetes patients. Because cDNA rather than genomic DNA was sequenced, highly expressing activated cells could have been over-represented, although no difference in activation and CD3 levels was found between groups. HLA sub-analyses involved small numbers of individuals, so any influence of HLA type on TCRB rearrangement remained unresolved. PCR might favor shorter templates, but patient and control samples were amplified and corrected together, so any skew would affect both groups equally. Patients with type 1 diabetes made fewer insertions and deleted more nucleotides at VDJ recombination sites, implying thymic rearrangement abnormalities.

This clone came up a few times. Its specific antigen is unknown. Within one base of it there is no much larger clone, and no base qualities were kept. Including cysteine and phenylalanine, the CDR3 has 15 amino acids. Kept here is only the CDR3 DNA, which spans 45 bases and is read in frame from base 1. A single peripheral blood draw of about 116 mL on average was collected from each donor into heparinised tubes. A BD FACSAria II was used to sort naive, central memory, regulatory and stem cell-like memory CD4+ T cells with a panel that included CD45RO, CCR7, CD25, CD127, CD95 and CD27. Every sorted population had a purity above 95%. PBMCs were separated immediately by Lymphoprep density gradient centrifugation and were stained directly, without being cultured. To minimize batch effects, samples were stained and sorted in pairs, one healthy donor with one patient per experiment.

This receptor chain uses TRBV21-1 and TRBJ2-1; the table's TRBD1 call for D was not verified on the DNA. TRBV21-1 is a recognized pseudogene. The receptor's source is a woman aged 18-29 years in good health. Sequencing input: Tregs from blood. The sample's cell subset or site label is to be understood as: regulatory CD4+ T cells. The DNA reads as follows: TGTGCCAGAACCCAACGAGACAGGGACGACAATGAGCAGTTCTTC. Translated, this gives CARTQRDRDDNEQFF.